The 31 T cell receptor beta chains listed next were all sequenced from one sample in a study of T cells in localized non-small cell lung cancer. Some clones are missing from TCRdb's copy, which holds only in-frame ones; the method was immunoSEQ multiplex PCR. This sample has around 50,000 clones; about nine tenths occur once, and the top ten carry approximately 5%. Sequencing used peripheral blood, obtained before any cancer treatment. The receptors come from a woman aged 35-75 years with stage I lung adenocarcinoma.

The rearrangement joins TRBV30 to TRBJ1-6; TRBD1 matches at 7 bases. CDR3 length equals 19 residues. The germline gives CDR1 GTSNPN, CDR2 SVGIG (reference sequence). Trimming removed 3 bases from V and 0 bases from J; junction bases left unmatched: 14. The CDR3 DNA is TGTGCCTGGAGCGTCGGGTTGGGACAGACGAGCTCCTATAATTCACCCCTCCACTTT. The encoded protein is CAWSVGLGQTSSYNSPLHF. The whole variable domain, filled in from reference TRBV30 and TRBJ1-6, reads SQTIHQWPATLVQPVGSPLSLECTVEGTSNPNLYWYRQAAGRGLQLLFYSVGIGQISSEVPQNLSASRPQDRQFILSSKKLLLSDSGFYLCAWSVGLGQTSSYNSPLHFGNGTRLTVT.

The chain uses TRBV19 and TRBJ2-1, with 9 nucleotides matching TRBD1. J lost 0 bases, V lost 5 bases, and 2 bases had no gene match. The length of the CDR3 is 15 residues. The germline V gene has CDR1 LNHDA and CDR2 SQIVND (reference sequence). CDR3 region: CASSGTGSSYNEQFF. As DNA, the CDR3 is TGTGCCAGTAGTGGGACAGGGAGCTCCTACAATGAGCAGTTCTTC.

This clone appeared once. The genes are TRBV5-1 and TRBJ2-7, with D unclear. The CDR3 has 15 residues. Between the trimmed V and J ends, which lost 4 bases and 2 bases, there was a span of 16 bases. Germline V gene lookup returns CDR1 SGHRS and CDR2 YFSETQ. Written as DNA, the CDR3 is TGCGCCAGCAGCGCCGACACCCTCCGAACCTACGAGCAGTACTTC. Protein: CASSADTLRTYEQYF.

A single count supports this clone. The chain combines TRBV6-5 with TRBJ2-1; 7 bases are a match to TRBD2. CDR3 size: 15 residues. Germline CDR1 reads MNHEY; CDR2 reads SVGAGI. J was trimmed by 3 bases and V by 4 bases; bases with no gene match: 6. The CDR3 DNA follows: TGTGCCAGCAGTTCTGGGGGGGTTCGCTACAATGAGCAGTTCTTC. The encoded protein is CASSSGGVRYNEQFF.

This chain joins TRBV9 and TRBJ1-2, with D unresolved. V lost 0 bases, J lost 2 bases, and 2 bases lay in between. This CDR3 spans 12 amino acids. Germline V gene data show CDR1 as SGDLS and CDR2 as YYNGEE. The CDR3 DNA reads TGTGCCAGCAGCGTAGAAAACTATGGCTACACCTTC. Protein sequence: CASSVENYGYTF.

This clone appeared a single time. CDR3 bases: TGTGCCAGCAGCTCTAGCGGGGGCTTAGACAATGAGCAGTTCTTC. Translated, it gives CASSSSGGLDNEQFF. This chain joins TRBV5-6 and TRBJ2-1; 10 bases agree with TRBD2. The CDR3 runs 15 residues. The V segment lost 3 bases and the J segment 5 bases; nucleotides outside the gene matches: 5. Looked up from germline, CDR1 is SGHDT and CDR2 is YYEEEE.

The table lists this clone with a few counts. J is TRBJ1-3 and V is TRBV18; D possibly corresponds to TRBD1 (6 bases). This CDR3 has 14 amino acids. CDR1 is KGHSH and CDR2 is LQKENI in the germline V gene. V was shortened by 3 bases and J by 4 bases, with 10 bases between the two germline ends. CDR3 sequence reads: CASSPYRAGNTIYF. For the CDR3, the DNA is TGTGCCAGCTCACCGTACAGGGCGGGAAACACCATATATTTT.

The sample holds a few counts of this clone. The rearrangement uses TRBV11-2 and TRBJ2-4, with D maybe TRBD2 (5 bases). Between the trimmed V and J ends, which lost 3 bases and 2 bases, there was a span of 20 bases. Germline V gives CDR1 SGHAT, CDR2 FQNNGV. The CDR3 consists of 18 residues. The CDR3 bases are TGTGCCAGCAGCTTCCCACGCACCGGAGGTGTGACCAAAAACATTCAGTACTTC. This gives the protein CASSFPRTGGVTKNIQYF. Full variable domain (rest looked up from reference TRBV11-2 and TRBJ2-4): EAGVAQSPRYKIIEKRQSVAFWCNPISGHATLYWYQQILGQGPKLLIQFQNNGVVDDSQLPKDRFSAERLKGVDSTLKIQPAKLEDSAVYLCASSFPRTGGVTKNIQYFGAGTRLSVL.

The chain links TRBV13 to TRBJ2-3; 8 nucleotides align to TRBD1. Unmatched junction bases numbered 8, after V lost 4 bases and J lost 2 bases. Germline lookup yields CDR1 PRHDT and CDR2 FYEKMQ (reference sequence). The CDR3 extends over 16 amino acids. The CDR3 DNA reads as TGTGCCAGCAGCTCGACAGGGGCCCTAATCACAGATACGCAGTATTTT. Translating it yields CASSSTGALITDTQYF.

This chain joins TRBV30 and TRBJ1-5; D is ambiguous. The CDR3 is 14 residues long. Germline V gives CDR1 GTSNPN, CDR2 SVGIG (reference sequence). Trimming pared 2 bases from V and 4 bases from J, leaving 12 bases between. CDR3 bases: TGTGCCTGGAGTCACGGCAGTAGAAATCAGCCCCAGCATTTT. Translation: CAWSHGSRNQPQHF.

The chain couples TRBV14 to TRBJ1-6; D gene ambiguous. The germline CDR1 and CDR2 sequences are SGHDN and FVKESK. This CDR3 has 14 amino acids. The V and J ends lost 5 bases and 13 bases respectively, with 18 bases between them. The CDR3 DNA reads as TGTGCCAGCAGCGATCAATCTGGACTTCTTCCCCTCCACTTT. Its protein is CASSDQSGLLPLHF.

This sequence joins TRBV7-6 and TRBJ1-6, with D perhaps matching TRBD1 (6 bases). CDR1 and CDR2 (germline): SGHVS, FNYEAQ. Trimming removed 0 bases from V and 7 bases from J, with 16 bases in between. The CDR3 contains 17 residues. The CDR3 nucleotides are TGTGCCAGCAGCTTAGCGGTAGGGGGGGCCCGGAATTCACCCCTCCACTTT. Translating it yields CASSLAVGGARNSPLHF.

This chain uses TRBV19 with TRBJ1-2; possibly TRBD1 for D (6 bases). Germline lookup yields CDR1 LNHDA and CDR2 SQIVND (reference sequence). Trimming took off 8 bases at V and 0 bases at J, with 25 bases between the two ends. The length of the CDR3 is 18 residues. The CDR3 DNA reads TGTGCCAGTTCGCGAGGGGGAGGCAGGACCAGAGCTAACTATGGCTACACCTTC. This encodes CASSRGGGRTRANYGYTF.

This clone has a handful of counts. The chain couples TRBV29-1 to TRBJ2-3, with TRBD2 as a possible D gene (6 bases). Trimming pared 3 bases from V and 8 bases from J, leaving 18 bases between. This CDR3 region has 14 residues. The germline gives CDR1 SQVTM, CDR2 ANQGSEA. The CDR3 spells CSVDWAGRLATQYF. The CDR3 DNA is TGCAGCGTTGACTGGGCAGGGAGGTTGGCTACGCAGTATTTT.

The V call is TRBV11-3, the J call TRBJ2-3; 8 bases are a match to TRBD1. Trimming took 1 base from V and 1 from J; bases not matched to a gene: 4. Germline lookup yields CDR1 SGHNT and CDR2 YENEEA. The CDR3 totals 16 residues. The CDR3 DNA reads TGTGCCAGCAGCTTAGTAGGACAGGGTCGCACAGATACGCAGTATTTT. This gives the protein CASSLVGQGRTDTQYF. Complete variable domain (other parts from reference TRBV11-3 and TRBJ2-3): EAGVVQSPRYKIIEKKQPVAFWCNPISGHNTLYWYLQNLGQGPELLIRYENEEAVDDSQLPKDRFSAERLKGVDSTLKIQPAELGDSAVYLCASSLVGQGRTDTQYFGPGTRLTVL.

This chain connects TRBV15 to TRBJ2-3; D uncertain. CDR3 length: 17 amino acids. Per the germline V gene, CDR1 is LNHNV and CDR2 is YYDKDF (reference sequence). V was trimmed by 0 bases and J by 2 bases, leaving 15 bases between them. In nucleotides, the CDR3 is TGTGCCACCAGCAGAGATCCAGGCGCGGTGAACACAGATACGCAGTATTTT. It specifies CATSRDPGAVNTDTQYF.

The chain uses TRBV19 and TRBJ2-2, with TRBD1 as a possible D gene (6 bases). This CDR3 contains 15 residues. Germline-derived CDR1 and CDR2 are LNHDA and SQIVND (reference sequence). V lost 7 bases and J lost 0, with 12 bases in between. CDR3 nucleotides: TGTGCCAGTAACACTGGGGGCGCGAACACCGGGGAGCTGTTTTTT. Translation gives CASNTGGANTGELFF.

The chain recombines TRBV7-2 with TRBJ1-1; TRBD1 might be the D (5 bases). The CDR3 consists of 14 residues. From germline, CDR1 is SGHTA and CDR2 FQGNSA. V lost 0 bases and J lost 5, with 10 bases in between. The CDR3 coding sequence is TGTGCCAGCAGCTTAGCGTCGACAGTAACTGAAGCTTTCTTT. Protein: CASSLASTVTEAFF.

The chain recombines TRBV2 with TRBJ1-3; D perhaps matches TRBD1 (5 bases). The CDR3 totals 16 residues. The germline V and J ends were trimmed by 1 base and 0 bases, with 10 bases remaining between them. Germline lookup yields CDR1 SNHLY and CDR2 FYNNEI. The CDR3 here is CASSEGTRTSGNTIYF. DNA for the CDR3: TGTGCCAGCAGTGAAGGGACAAGGACCTCTGGAAACACCATATATTTT.

The V and J genes are TRBV11-3 and TRBJ2-3, with D perhaps matching TRBD1 or TRBD2 (5 bases each). The CDR3 loop spans 13 amino acids. The V end was cut by 0 bases, the J end by 8 bases, with 9 bases between. Germline loops: CDR1 SGHNT, CDR2 YENEEA. The DNA for the CDR3 is TGTGCCAGCAGCTTAGATCTTGGGGGTACGCAGTATTTT. Protein: CASSLDLGGTQYF.

CDR3 residues: CASSEAGRATDTQYF. CDR3 bases: TGTGCCAGCAGTGAGGCAGGGAGGGCCACAGATACGCAGTATTTT. The rearrangement links TRBV2 to TRBJ2-3; 7 positions match TRBD2. The V segment lost 3 bases and the J segment 2 bases; nucleotides outside the gene matches: 5. The CDR3 has 15 residues. In germline, CDR1 is SNHLY, CDR2 FYNNEI.

This chain links TRBV5-1 with TRBJ1-3; D remains unclear. With 0 bases removed from V and 2 bases from J, the gap between germline ends came to 0 bases. CDR1 is SGHRS and CDR2 is YFSETQ in the germline V gene. The CDR3 length is 12 residues. The CDR3 DNA is TGCGCCAGCAGCTTGGCTGGAAACACCATATATTTT. Translating it yields CASSLAGNTIYF.

The V call is TRBV7-2, the J call TRBJ2-5; D call uncertain. Trimming shortened V by 5 bases and J by 5 bases, and 18 bases separated the two germline ends. Per the germline V gene, CDR1 is SGHTA and CDR2 is FQGNSA. The CDR3 spans 15 residues. The CDR3 is CASSRLLRPQETQYF. The CDR3 nucleotides are TGTGCCAGCAGCCGTCTTCTGCGGCCTCAGGAGACCCAGTACTTC.

This chain joins TRBV21-1 and TRBJ1-2; the table's D call TRBD1 went unverified against the DNA. TRBV21-1 is recorded as a pseudogene. The CDR3 runs to 16 residues. The CDR3 spells CASSKAETGRHYGYTF. In nucleotides, the CDR3 is TGTGCCAGCAGCAAAGCGGAAACAGGCCGGCATTATGGCTACACCTTC.

The chain recombines TRBV27 with TRBJ1-2; TRBD1 aligns across 10 bases. The CDR3 covers 15 residues. The germline CDR1 and CDR2 sequences are MNHEY and SMNVEV (reference sequence). With V trimmed by 5 bases and J by 7 bases, 10 bases remained unmatched. The CDR3 sequence is CASSPDRGRESGYTF. The CDR3 nucleotides read TGTGCCAGCAGTCCTGACAGGGGGCGCGAGTCTGGCTACACCTTC.

CDR3 bases: TGTGCCAGCAGCTTAGAATCTACTCCCTTTGGAGAGCAGTACTTC. Translating gives CASSLESTPFGEQYF. The chain joins TRBV7-9 to TRBJ2-7, with D hard to call. The CDR3 contains 15 residues. Trimming shortened V by 1 base and J by 7 bases, and 17 bases separated the two germline ends. The germline V gene encodes CDR1 SEHNR and CDR2 FQNEAQ (reference sequence).

This clone has only one observation. The V and J genes are TRBV7-9 and TRBJ2-2; D ambiguous. The CDR3 has 14 amino acids. CDR1 and CDR2 (germline): SEHNR, FQNEAQ (reference sequence). Trimming took off 3 bases at V and 7 bases at J, with 12 bases between the two ends. In DNA, the CDR3 is TGTGCCAGCAGCTTTAACGAATGGGACGGGGAGCTGTTTTTT. This translates into CASSFNEWDGELFF.

This clone occurred once. This chain links TRBV30 with TRBJ1-1, with D uncertain. The CDR3 length is 13 residues. V gave up 2 bases and J gave up 3 bases, with 10 bases separating them. CDR1 and CDR2 from the germline V gene are GTSNPN and SVGIG (reference sequence). The CDR3 DNA reads TGTGCCTGGAGTACTACACCCTACACTGAAGCTTTCTTT. It translates to CAWSTTPYTEAFF.

This clone was seen a single time. This chain uses TRBV13 with TRBJ1-2, with D unresolved. Trimming took 0 bases from V and 2 from J, leaving 10 bases between them. Germline V CDR1 and CDR2: PRHDT, FYEKMQ (reference sequence). The CDR3 covers 15 residues. CDR3 amino acids: CASSLGLRPNYGYTF. Written as DNA, the CDR3 is TGTGCCAGCAGCTTAGGCCTCAGGCCAAACTATGGCTACACCTTC.

The V gene is TRBV7-9, the J gene TRBJ2-7; D perhaps matches TRBD1 (5 bases). The length of the CDR3 is 11 residues. V shed 5 bases and J shed 4 bases, with 6 bases lying between them. CDR1 is SEHNR and CDR2 is FQNEAQ in the germline V gene (reference sequence). The CDR3 coding sequence is TGTGCCAGCAGCCCAGGGTACGAGCAGTACTTC. This translates into CASSPGYEQYF.

This clone was counted only a few times. The chain uses TRBV7-6 and TRBJ2-7; TRBD1 agrees at 8 bases. Losses at the gene ends were 1 base for V and 6 bases for J; bases not matched to a gene: 11. Per germline, CDR1 SGHVS and CDR2 FNYEAQ. This CDR3 region has 16 residues. The CDR3 region is CASSLGTGTGPGEQYF. CDR3 coding DNA: TGTGCCAGCAGCTTAGGAACCGGGACAGGTCCTGGCGAGCAGTACTTC.